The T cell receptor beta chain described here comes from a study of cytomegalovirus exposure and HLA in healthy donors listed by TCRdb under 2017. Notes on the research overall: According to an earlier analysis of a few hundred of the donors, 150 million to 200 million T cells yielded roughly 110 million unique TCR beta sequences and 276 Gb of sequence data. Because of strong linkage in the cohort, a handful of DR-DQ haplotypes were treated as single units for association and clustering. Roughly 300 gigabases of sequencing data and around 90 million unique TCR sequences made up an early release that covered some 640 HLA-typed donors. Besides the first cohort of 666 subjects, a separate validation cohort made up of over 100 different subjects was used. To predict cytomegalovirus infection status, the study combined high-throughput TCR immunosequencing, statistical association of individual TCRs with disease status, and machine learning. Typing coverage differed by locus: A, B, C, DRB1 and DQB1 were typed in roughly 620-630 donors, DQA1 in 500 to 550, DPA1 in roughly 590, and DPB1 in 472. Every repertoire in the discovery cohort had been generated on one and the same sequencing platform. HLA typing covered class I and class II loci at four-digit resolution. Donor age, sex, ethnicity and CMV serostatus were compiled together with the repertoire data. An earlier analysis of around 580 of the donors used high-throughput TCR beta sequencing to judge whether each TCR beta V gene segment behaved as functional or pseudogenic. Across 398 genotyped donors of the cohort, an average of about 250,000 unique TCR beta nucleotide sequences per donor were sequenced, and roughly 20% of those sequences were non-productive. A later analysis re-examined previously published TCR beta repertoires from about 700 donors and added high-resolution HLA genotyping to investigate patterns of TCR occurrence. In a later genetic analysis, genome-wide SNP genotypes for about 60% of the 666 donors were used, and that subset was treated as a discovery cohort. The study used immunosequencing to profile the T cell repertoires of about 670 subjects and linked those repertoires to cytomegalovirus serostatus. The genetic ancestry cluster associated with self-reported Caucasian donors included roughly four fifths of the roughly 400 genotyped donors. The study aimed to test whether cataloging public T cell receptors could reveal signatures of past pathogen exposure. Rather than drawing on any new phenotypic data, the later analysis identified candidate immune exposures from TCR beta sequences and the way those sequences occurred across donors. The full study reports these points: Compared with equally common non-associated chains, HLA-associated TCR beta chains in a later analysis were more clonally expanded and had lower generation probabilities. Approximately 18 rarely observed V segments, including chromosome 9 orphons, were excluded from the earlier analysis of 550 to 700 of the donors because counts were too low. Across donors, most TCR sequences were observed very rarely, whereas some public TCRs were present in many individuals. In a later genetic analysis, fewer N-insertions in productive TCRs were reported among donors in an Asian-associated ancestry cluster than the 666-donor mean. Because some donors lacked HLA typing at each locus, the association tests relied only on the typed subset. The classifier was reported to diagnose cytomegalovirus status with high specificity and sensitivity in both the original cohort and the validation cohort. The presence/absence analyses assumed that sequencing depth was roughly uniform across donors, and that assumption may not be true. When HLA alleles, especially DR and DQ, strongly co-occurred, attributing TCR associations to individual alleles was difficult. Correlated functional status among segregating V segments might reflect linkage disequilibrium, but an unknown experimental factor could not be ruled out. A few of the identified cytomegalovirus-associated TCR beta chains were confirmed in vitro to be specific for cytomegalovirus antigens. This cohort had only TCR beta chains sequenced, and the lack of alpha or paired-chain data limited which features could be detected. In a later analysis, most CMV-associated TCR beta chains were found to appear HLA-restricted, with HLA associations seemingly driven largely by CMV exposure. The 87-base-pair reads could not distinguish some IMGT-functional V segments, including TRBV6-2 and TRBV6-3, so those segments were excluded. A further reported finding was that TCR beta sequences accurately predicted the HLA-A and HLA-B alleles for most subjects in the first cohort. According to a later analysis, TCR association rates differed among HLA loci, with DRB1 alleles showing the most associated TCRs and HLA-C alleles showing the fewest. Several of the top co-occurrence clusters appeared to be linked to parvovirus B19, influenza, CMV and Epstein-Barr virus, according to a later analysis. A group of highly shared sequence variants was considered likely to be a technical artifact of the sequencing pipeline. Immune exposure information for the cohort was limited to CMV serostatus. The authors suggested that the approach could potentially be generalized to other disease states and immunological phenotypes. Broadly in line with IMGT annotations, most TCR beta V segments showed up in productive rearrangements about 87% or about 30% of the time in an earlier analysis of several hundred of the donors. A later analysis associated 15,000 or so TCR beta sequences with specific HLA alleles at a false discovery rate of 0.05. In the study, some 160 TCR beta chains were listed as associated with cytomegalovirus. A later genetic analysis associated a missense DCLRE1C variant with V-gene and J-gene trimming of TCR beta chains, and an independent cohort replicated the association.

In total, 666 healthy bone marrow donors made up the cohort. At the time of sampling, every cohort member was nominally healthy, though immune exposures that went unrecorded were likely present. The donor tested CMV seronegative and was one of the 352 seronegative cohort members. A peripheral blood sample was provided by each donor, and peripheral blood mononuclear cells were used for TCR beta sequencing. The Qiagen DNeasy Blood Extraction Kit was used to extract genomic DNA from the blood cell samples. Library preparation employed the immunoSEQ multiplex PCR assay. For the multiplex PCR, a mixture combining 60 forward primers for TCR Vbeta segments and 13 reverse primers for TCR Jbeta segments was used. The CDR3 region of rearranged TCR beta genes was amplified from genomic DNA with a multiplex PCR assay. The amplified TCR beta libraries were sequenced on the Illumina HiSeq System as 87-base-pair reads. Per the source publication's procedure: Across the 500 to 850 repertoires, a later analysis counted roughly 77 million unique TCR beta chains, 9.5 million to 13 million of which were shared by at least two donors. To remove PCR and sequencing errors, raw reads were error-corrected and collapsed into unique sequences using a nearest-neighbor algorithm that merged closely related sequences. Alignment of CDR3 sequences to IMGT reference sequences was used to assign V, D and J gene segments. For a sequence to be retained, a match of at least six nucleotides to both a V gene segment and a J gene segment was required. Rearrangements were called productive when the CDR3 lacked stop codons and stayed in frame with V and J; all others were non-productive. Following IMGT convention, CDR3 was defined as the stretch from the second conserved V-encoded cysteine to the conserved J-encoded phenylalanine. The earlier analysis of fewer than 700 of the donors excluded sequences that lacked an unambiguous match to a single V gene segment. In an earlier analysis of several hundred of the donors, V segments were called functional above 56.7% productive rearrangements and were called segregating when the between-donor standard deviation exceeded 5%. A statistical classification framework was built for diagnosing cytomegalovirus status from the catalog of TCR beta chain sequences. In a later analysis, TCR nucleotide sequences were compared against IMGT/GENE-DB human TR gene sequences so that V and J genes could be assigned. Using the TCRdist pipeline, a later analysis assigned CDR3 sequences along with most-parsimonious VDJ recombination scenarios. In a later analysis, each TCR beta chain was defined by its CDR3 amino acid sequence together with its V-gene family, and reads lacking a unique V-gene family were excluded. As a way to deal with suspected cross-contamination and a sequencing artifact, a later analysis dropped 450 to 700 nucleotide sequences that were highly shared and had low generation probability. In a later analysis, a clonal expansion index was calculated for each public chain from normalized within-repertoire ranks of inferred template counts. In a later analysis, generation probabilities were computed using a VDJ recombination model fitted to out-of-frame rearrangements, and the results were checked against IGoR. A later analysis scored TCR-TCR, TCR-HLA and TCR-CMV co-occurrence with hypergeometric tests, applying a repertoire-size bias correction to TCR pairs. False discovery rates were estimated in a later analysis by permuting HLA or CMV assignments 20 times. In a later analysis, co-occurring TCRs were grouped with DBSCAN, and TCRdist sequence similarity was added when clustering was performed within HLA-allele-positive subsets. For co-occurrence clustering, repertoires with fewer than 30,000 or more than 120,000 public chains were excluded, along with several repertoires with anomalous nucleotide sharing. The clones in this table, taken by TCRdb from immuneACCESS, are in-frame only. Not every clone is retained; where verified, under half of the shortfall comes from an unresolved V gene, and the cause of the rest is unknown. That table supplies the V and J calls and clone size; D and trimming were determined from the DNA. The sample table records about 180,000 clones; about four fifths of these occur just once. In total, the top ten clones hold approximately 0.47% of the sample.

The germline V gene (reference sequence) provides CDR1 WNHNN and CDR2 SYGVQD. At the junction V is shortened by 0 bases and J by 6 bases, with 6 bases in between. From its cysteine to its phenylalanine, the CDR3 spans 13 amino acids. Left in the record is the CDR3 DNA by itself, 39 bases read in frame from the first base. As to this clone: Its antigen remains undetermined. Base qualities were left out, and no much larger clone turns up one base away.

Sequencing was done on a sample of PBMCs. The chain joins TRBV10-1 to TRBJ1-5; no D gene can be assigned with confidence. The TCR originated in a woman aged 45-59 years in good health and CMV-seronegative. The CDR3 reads CASSESTGQPQHF. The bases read TGCGCCAGCAGTGAGTCAACGGGTCAGCCCCAGCATTTT.